Below are 5 T cell receptor beta chains sequenced from a single sample in a study of technical replicates of blood from several donors. Libraries were prepared by immunoSEQ multiplex PCR; TCRdb keeps only in-frame clonotypes and omits some of them. The sample yields about 59,000 clones, 97% seen once. Sequenced sample: T cells isolated from PBMCs. These receptors were taken from a human donor in good health.

In its sample, this clone was seen once. The V call is TRBV5-4, the J call TRBJ2-1; 10 nucleotides line up with TRBD2. The V gene's germline CDR1 is SGHNT and CDR2 YYREEE (reference sequence). V trimming: 1 base; J trimming: 3 bases; junction bases outside the gene matches: 7. This CDR3 is 17 amino acids long. This chain's CDR3 is CASSLSGGAGYYNEQFF. CDR3 nucleotide sequence: TGTGCCAGCAGCTTGAGCGGGGGGGCCGGGTACTACAATGAGCAGTTCTTC.

The chain uses TRBV5-1 and TRBJ1-1; TRBD1 agrees at 7 bases. Germline V CDR1 and CDR2: SGHRS, YFSETQ. The CDR3 runs 13 residues. The V gene end was trimmed by 3 bases and the J gene end by 8 bases; junction bases not matched to a gene: 7. The CDR3 is CASSSDRESEAFF. The DNA for the CDR3 is TGCGCCAGCAGCTCTGACAGGGAATCCGAAGCTTTCTTT.

The gene calls are TRBV11-2 and TRBJ2-2; TRBD2 matches 11 bases. Germline CDR1 SGHAT, CDR2 FQNNGV. With 5 bases clipped from V and 5 bases from J, the junction kept 7 bases outside the gene matches. The CDR3 is 16 amino acids. The CDR3 region has the DNA TGTGCCAGCAGCCCCAATAGCGGGAGGGCTACCGGGGAGCTGTTTTTT. This gives the protein CASSPNSGRATGELFF.

CDR3 sequence: CASSPGGNEKLFF. In DNA form, the CDR3 reads TGCGCCAGCAGTCCGGGGGGGAATGAAAAACTGTTTTTT. The rearrangement uses TRBV5-1 and TRBJ1-4, with D perhaps TRBD1 (5 bases). V lost 5 bases to trimming and J lost 5 bases, with 10 bases between them. CDR1 and CDR2 from the germline V gene are SGHRS and YFSETQ. The CDR3 is 13 amino acids.

The rearrangement uses TRBV7-9 and TRBJ1-4, with 7 bases that match TRBD1. V gave up 3 bases and J gave up 8 bases; unmatched junction bases: 9. Germline values: CDR1 SEHNR, CDR2 FQNEAQ (reference sequence). There are 15 residues in the CDR3. CDR3 loop: CASSLGTDPREKLFF. CDR3 bases: TGTGCCAGCAGCTTGGGGACAGACCCACGCGAAAAACTGTTTTTT.